This T cell receptor beta chain was sequenced during a study of cytomegalovirus exposure and HLA in healthy donors. Study context: As an earlier analysis found, 180 million or so T cells yielded about 120 million unique TCR beta sequences.

Details on this clone: Its antigen is undetermined. Other DNA sequences of this sample code for an identical CDR3.

V was pared by 2 bases and J by 3 bases, with 0 bases of the junction left unmatched. The germline V gene has CDR1 MNHNY and CDR2 SVGAGI (reference sequence). There are 13 residues in the CDR3. Overall study findings and caveats: Later analysis showed most CMV-associated TCR beta chains appearing HLA-restricted.

Every donor was a healthy person donating bone marrow. PCR employed 60 Vbeta and 13 Jbeta primers. Clones were sequenced by immunoSEQ multiplex PCR, and TCRdb holds only the in-frame ones, with some missing. The sample comprises about 170,000 clones, about 79% of which are singletons, and under 8% rests with the top ten. This chain links TRBV6-6 with TRBJ2-5, with 7 positions matching TRBD1. The receptor was derived from a man aged 35-49 years in good health and CMV-seropositive. Specimen: PBMCs. CDR3 in DNA: TGTGCCAGCAGTTACCAGGGGGAAGAGACCCAGTACTTC. It specifies CASSYQGEETQYF.